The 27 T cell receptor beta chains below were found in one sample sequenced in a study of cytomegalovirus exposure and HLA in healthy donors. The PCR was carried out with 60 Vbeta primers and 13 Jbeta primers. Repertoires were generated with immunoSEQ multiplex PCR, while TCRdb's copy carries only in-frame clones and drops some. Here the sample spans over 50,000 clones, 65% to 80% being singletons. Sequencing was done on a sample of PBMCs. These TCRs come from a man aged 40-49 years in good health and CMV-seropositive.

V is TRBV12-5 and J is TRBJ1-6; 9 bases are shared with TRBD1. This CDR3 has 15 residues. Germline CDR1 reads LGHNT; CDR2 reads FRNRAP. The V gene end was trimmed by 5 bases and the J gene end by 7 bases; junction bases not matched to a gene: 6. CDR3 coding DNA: TGTGCTAGTGGTCAAGGGACAGGGTGGAATTCACCCCTCCACTTT. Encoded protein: CASGQGTGWNSPLHF.

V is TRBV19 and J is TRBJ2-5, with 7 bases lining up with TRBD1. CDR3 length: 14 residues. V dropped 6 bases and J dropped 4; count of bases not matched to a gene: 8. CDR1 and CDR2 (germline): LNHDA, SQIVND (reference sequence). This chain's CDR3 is CASSRGTVPETQYF. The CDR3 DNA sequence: TGTGCCAGTAGCAGAGGGACAGTCCCAGAGACCCAGTACTTC.

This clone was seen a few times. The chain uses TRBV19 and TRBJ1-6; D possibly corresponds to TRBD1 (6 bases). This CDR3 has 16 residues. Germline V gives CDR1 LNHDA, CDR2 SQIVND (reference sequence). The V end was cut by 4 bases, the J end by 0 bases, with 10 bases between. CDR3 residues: CASSTGQSSYNSPLHF. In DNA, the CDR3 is TGTGCCAGTAGTACCGGACAGAGCTCCTATAATTCACCCCTCCACTTT.

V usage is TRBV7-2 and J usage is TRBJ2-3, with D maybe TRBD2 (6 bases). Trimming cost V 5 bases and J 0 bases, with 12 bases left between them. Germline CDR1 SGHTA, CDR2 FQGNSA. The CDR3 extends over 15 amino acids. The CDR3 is CASSPDYTSTDTQYF. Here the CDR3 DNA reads TGTGCCAGCAGCCCGGACTATACTAGCACAGATACGCAGTATTTT. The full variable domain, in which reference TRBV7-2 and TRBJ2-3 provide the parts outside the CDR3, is GAGVSQSPSNKVTEKGKDVELRCDPISGHTALYWYRQSLGQGLEFLIYFQGNSAPDKSGLPSDRFSAERTGGSVSTLTIQRTQQEDSAVYLCASSPDYTSTDTQYFGPGTRLTVL.

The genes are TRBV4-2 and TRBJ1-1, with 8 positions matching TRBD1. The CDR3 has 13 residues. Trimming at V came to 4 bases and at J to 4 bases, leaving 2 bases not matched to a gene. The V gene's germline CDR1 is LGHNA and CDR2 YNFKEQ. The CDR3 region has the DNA TGTGCCAGCAGCCGGACAGGGAGCACTGAAGCTTTCTTT. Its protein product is CASSRTGSTEAFF.

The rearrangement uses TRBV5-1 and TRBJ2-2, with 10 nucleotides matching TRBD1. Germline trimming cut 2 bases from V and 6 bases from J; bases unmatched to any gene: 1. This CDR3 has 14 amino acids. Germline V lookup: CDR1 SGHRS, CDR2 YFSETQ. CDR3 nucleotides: TGCGCCAGCAGCTTTGGGACAGGGGCCGGGGAGCTGTTTTTT. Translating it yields CASSFGTGAGELFF.

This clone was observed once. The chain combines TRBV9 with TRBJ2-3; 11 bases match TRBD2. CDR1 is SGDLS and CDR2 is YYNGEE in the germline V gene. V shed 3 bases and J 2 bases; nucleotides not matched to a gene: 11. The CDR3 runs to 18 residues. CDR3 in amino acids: CASSEAQGLADYTDTQYF. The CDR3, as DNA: TGTGCCAGCAGCGAGGCCCAGGGACTAGCGGACTACACAGATACGCAGTATTTT.

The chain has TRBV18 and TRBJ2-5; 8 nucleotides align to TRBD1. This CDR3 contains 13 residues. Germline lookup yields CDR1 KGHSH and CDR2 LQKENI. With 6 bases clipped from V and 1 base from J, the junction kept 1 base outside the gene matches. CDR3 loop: CASSQGAQETQYF. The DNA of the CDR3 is TGTGCCAGCTCGCAGGGGGCCCAAGAGACCCAGTACTTC. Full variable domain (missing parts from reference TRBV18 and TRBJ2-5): NAGVMQNPRHLVRRRGQEARLRCSPMKGHSHVYWYRQLPEEGLKFMVYLQKENIIDESGMPKERFSAEFPKEGPSILRIQQVVRGDSAAYFCASSQGAQETQYFGPGTRLLVL.

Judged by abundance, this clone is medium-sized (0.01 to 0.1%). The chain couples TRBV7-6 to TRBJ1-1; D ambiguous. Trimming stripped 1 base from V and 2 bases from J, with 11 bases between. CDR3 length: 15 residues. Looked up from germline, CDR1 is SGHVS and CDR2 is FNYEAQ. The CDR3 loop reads CASSLVGILNTEAFF. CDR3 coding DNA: TGTGCCAGCAGCTTAGTGGGCATTTTAAACACTGAAGCTTTCTTT.

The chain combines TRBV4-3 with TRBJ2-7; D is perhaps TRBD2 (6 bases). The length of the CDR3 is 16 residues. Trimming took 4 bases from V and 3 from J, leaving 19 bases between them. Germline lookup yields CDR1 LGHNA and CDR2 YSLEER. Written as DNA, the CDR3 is TGCGCCAGCAGCCCCGCGGGGCAAAACGGGAACTACGAGCAGTACTTC. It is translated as CASSPAGQNGNYEQYF.

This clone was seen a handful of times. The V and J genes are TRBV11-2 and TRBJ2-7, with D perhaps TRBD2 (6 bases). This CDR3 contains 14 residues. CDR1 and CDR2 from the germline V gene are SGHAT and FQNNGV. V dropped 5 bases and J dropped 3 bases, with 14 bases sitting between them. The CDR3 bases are TGTGCCAGCAGCCCACCGGGACTCAACTACGAGCAGTACTTC. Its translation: CASSPPGLNYEQYF.

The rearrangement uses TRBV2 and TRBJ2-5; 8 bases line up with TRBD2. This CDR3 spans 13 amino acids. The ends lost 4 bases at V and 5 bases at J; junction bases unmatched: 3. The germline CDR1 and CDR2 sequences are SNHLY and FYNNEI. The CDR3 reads CASSGLAGETQYF. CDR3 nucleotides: TGTGCCAGCAGTGGTCTAGCGGGCGAGACCCAGTACTTC. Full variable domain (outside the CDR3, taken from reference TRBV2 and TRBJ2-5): EPEVTQTPSHQVTQMGQEVILRCVPISNHLYFYWYRQILGQKVEFLVSFYNNEISEKSEIFDDQFSVERPDGSNFTLKIRSTKLEDSAMYFCASSGLAGETQYFGPGTRLLVL.

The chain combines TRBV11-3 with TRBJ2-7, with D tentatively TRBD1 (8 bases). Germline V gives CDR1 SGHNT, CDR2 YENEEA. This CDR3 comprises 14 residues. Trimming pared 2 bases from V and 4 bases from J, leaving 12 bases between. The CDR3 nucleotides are TGTGCCAGCAGCTTAAACAGGGGGGGGTACGAGCAGTACTTC. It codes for CASSLNRGGYEQYF.

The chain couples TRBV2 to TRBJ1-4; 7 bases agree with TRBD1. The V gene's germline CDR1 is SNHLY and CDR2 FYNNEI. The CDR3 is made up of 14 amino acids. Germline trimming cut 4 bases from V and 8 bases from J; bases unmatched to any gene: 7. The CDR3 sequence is CASSARGQEEKLFF. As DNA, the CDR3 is TGTGCCAGCAGTGCAAGGGGGCAGGAGGAAAAACTGTTTTTT.

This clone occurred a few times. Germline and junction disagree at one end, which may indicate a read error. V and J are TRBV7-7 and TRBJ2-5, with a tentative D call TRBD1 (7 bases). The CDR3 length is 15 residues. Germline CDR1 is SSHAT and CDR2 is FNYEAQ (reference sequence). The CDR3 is CASSLGGRGAETQYF. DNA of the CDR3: TGTGCTAGCAGCTTAGGAGGCAGGGGGGCCGAGACCCAGTACTTC. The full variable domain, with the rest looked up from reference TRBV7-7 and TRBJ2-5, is GAGVSQSPRYKVTKRGQDVTLRCDPISSHATLYWYQQALGQGPEFLTYFNYEAQPDKSGLPSDRFSAERPEGSISTLTIQRTEQRDSAMYRCASSLGGRGAETQYFGPGTRLLVL.

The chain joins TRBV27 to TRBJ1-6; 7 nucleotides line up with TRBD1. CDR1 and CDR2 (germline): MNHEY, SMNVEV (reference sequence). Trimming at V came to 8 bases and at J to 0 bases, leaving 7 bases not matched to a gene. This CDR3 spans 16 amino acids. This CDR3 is CASGRDRSSYNSPLHF. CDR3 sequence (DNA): TGTGCCAGCGGCCGGGACAGAAGCTCCTATAATTCACCCCTCCACTTT.

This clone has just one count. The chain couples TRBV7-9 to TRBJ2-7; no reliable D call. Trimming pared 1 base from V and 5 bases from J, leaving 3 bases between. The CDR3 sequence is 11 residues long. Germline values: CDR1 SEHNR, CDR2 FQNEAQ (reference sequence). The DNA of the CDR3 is TGTGCCAGCAGCTTAGTCGACGAGCAGTACTTC. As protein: CASSLVDEQYF.

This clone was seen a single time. The CDR3 DNA sequence: TGTGCCAGTAGTACGCGAACAGGGTACGAGACCCAGTACTTC. It codes for CASSTRTGYETQYF. The rearrangement joins TRBV19 to TRBJ2-5; TRBD1 is a possible D gene (6 bases). Germline V CDR1 and CDR2: LNHDA, SQIVND (reference sequence). V was trimmed by 4 bases and J by 5 bases, leaving 14 bases between them. This CDR3 has 14 amino acids.

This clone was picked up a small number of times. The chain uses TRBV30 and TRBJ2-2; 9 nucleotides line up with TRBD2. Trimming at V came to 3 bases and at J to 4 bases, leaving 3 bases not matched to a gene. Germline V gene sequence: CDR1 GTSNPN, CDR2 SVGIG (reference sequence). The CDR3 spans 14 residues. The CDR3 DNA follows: TGTGCCTGGAGATCTAGCGGGATCACCGGGGAGCTGTTTTTT. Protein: CAWRSSGITGELFF.

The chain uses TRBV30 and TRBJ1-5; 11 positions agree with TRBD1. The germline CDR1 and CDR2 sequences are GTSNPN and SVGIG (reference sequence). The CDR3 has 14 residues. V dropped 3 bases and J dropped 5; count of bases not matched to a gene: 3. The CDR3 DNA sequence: TGTGCCTGGAGCGGGACAGGGGGTGATCAGCCCCAGCATTTT. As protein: CAWSGTGGDQPQHF.

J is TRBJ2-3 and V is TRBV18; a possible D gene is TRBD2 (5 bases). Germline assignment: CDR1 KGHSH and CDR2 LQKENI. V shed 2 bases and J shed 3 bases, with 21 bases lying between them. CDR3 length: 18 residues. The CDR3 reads CASSPVPLEEYTTDTQYF. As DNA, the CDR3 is TGTGCCAGCTCACCAGTTCCACTAGAAGAATATACGACAGATACGCAGTATTTT. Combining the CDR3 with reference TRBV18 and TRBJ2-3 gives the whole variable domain NAGVMQNPRHLVRRRGQEARLRCSPMKGHSHVYWYRQLPEEGLKFMVYLQKENIIDESGMPKERFSAEFPKEGPSILRIQQVVRGDSAAYFCASSPVPLEEYTTDTQYFGPGTRLTVL.

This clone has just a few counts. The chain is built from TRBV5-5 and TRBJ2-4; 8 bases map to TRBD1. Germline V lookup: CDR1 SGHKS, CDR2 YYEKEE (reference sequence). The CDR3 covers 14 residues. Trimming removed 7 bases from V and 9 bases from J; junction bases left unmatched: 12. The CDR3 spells CASGQTGVRSIQYF. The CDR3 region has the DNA TGTGCCAGCGGACAGACAGGGGTCAGGAGCATTCAGTACTTC.

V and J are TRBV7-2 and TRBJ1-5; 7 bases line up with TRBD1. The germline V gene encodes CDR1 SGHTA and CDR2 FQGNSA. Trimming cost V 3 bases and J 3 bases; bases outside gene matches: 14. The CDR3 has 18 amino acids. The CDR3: CASSFYRGRGVFNQPQHF. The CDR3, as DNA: TGTGCCAGCAGCTTTTACAGGGGTCGCGGAGTATTCAATCAGCCCCAGCATTTT.

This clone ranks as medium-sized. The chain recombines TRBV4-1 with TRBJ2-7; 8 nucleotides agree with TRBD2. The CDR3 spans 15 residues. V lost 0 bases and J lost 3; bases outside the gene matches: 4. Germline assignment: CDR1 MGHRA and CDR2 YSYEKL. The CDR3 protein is CASSQELAAVYEQYF. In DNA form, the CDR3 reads TGCGCCAGCAGCCAAGAACTAGCGGCTGTCTACGAGCAGTACTTC.

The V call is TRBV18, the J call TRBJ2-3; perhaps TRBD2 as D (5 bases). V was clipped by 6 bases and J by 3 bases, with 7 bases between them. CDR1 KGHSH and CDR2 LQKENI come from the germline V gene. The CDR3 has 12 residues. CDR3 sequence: CASSTGTDTQYF. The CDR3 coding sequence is TGTGCCAGCTCGACGGGGACAGATACGCAGTATTTT.

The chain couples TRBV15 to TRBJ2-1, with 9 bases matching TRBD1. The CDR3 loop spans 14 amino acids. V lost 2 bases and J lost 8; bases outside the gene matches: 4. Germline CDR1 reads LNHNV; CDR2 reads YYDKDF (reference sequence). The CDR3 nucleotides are TGTGCCACCAGCAGAATGGGACAGGGCGATGAGCAGTTCTTC. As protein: CATSRMGQGDEQFF.

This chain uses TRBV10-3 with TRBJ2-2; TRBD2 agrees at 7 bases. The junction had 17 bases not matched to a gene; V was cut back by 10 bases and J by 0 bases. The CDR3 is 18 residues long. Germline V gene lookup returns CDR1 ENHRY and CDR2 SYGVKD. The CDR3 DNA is TGTGCCACTCAACCAAGGGCTAGCGGAGCTTCGAACACCGGGGAGCTGTTTTTT. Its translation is CATQPRASGASNTGELFF.